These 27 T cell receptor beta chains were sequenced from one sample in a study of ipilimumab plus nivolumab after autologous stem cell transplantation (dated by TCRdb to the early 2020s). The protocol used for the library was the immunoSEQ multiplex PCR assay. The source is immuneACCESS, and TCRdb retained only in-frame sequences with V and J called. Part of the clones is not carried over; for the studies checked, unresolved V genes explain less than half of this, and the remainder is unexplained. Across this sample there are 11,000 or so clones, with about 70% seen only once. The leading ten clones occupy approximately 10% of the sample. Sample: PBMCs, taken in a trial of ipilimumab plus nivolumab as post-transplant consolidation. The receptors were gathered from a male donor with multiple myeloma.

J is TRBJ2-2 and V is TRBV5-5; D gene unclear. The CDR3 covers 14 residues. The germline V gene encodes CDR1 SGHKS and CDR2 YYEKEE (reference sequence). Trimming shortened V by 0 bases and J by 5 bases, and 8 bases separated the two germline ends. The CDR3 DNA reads TGTGCCAGCAGCTTGGGCCCACTGACCGGGGAGCTGTTTTTT. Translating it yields CASSLGPLTGELFF. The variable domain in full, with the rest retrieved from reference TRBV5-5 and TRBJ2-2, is DAGVTQSPTHLIKTRGQQVTLRCSPISGHKSVSWYQQVLGQGPQFIFQYYEKEERGRGNFPDRFSARQFPNYSSELNVNALLLGDSALYLCASSLGPLTGELFFGEGSRLTVL.

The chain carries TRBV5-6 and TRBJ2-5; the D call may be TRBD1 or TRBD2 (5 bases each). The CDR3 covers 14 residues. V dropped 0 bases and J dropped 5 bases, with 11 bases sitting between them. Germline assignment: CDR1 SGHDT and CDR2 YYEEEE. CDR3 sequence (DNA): TGTGCCAGCAGCTTGGGGCACTGGGGGGAGACCCAGTACTTC. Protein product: CASSLGHWGETQYF.

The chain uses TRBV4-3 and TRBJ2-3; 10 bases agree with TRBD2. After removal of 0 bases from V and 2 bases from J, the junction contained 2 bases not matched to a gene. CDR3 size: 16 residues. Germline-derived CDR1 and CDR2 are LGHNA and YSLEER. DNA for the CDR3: TGCGCCAGCAGCCAAGAACTAGCGGGGTTCACAGATACGCAGTATTTT. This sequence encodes CASSQELAGFTDTQYF.

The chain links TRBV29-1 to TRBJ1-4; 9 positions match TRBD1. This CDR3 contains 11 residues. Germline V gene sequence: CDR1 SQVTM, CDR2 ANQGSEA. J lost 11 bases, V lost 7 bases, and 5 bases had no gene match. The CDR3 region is CSGRTGDKLFF. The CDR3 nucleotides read TGCAGCGGCCGGACAGGGGACAAACTGTTTTTT.

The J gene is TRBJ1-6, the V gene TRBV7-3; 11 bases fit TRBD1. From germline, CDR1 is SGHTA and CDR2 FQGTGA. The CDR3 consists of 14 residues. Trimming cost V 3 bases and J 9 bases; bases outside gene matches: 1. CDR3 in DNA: TGTGCCAGCAGCTTTGGACAGGGGGCTTCACCCCTCCACTTT. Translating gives CASSFGQGASPLHF.

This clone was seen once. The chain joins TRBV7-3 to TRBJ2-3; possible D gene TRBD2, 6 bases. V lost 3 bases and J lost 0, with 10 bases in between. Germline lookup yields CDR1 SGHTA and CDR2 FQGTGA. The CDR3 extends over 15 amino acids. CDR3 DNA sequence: TGTGCCAGCAGCTTCCGGGGGAGGAGCACAGATACGCAGTATTTT. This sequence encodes CASSFRGRSTDTQYF.

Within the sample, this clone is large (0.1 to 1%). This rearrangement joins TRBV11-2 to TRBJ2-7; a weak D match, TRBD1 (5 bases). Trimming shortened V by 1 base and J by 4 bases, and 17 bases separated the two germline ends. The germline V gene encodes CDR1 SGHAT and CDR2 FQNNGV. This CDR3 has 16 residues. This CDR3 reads CASSLVGQGYVYEQYF. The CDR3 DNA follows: TGTGCCAGCAGCTTAGTGGGGCAGGGATATGTGTACGAGCAGTACTTC. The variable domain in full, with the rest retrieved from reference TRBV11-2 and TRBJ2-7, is EAGVAQSPRYKIIEKRQSVAFWCNPISGHATLYWYQQILGQGPKLLIQFQNNGVVDDSQLPKDRFSAERLKGVDSTLKIQPAKLEDSAVYLCASSLVGQGYVYEQYFGPGTRLTVT.

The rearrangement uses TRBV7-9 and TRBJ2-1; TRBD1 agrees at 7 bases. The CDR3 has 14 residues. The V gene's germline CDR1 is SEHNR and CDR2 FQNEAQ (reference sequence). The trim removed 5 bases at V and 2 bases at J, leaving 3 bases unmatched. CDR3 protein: CASSLRGPYNEQFF. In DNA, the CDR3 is TGTGCCAGCAGCCTAAGGGGGCCCTACAATGAGCAGTTCTTC.

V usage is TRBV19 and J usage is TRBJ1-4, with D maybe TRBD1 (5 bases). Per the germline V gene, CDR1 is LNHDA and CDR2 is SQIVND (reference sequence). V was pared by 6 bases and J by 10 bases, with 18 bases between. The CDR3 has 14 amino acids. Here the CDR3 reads CASSSQGSPRKLFF. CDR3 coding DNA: TGTGCCAGTAGCTCGCAGGGTTCCCCAAGAAAACTGTTTTTT. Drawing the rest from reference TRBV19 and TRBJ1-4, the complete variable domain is DGGITQSPKYLFRKEGQNVTLSCEQNLNHDAMYWYRQDPGQGLRLIYYSQIVNDFQKGDIAEGYSVSREKKESFPLTVTSAQKNPTAFYLCASSSQGSPRKLFFGSGTQLSVL.

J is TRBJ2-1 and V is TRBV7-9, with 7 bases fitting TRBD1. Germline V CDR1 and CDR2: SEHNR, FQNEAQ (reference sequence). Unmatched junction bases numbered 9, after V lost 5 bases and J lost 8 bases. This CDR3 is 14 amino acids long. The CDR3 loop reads CASSKGQSTDEQFF. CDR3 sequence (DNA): TGTGCCAGCAGCAAGGGACAGTCTACGGATGAGCAGTTCTTC.

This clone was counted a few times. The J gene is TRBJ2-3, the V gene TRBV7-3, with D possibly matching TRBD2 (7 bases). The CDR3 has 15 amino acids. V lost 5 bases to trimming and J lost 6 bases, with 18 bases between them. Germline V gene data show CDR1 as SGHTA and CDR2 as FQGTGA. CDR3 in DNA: TGTGCCAGCAGCCTATTAGGGGGGGCTGAGGATACGCAGTATTTT. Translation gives CASSLLGGAEDTQYF.

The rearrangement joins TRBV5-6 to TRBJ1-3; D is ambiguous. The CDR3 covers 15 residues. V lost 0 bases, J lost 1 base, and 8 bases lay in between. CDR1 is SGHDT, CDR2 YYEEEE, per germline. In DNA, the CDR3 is TGTGCCAGCAGCTTGGGGCAGTCGTCTGGAAACACCATATATTTT. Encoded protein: CASSLGQSSGNTIYF.

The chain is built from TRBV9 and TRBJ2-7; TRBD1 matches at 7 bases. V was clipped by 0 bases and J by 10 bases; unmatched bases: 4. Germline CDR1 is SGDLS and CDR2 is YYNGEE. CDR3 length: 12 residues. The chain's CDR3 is CASSVEGAVQYF. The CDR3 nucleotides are TGTGCCAGCAGCGTAGAGGGGGCCGTCCAGTACTTC.

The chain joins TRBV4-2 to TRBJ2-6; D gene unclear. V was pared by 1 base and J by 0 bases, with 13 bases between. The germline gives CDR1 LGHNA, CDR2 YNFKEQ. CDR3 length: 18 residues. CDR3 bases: TGTGCCAGCAGCCAAGGACAAATGTTGAGCTCTGGGGCCAACGTCCTGACTTTC. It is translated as CASSQGQMLSSGANVLTF.

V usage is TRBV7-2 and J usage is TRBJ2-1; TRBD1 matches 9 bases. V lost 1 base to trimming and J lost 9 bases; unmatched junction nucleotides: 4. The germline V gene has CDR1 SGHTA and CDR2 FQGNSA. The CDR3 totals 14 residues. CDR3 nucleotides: TGTGCCAGCAGCTTAGGACAGGGGGGTAGTGAGCAGTTCTTC. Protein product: CASSLGQGGSEQFF.

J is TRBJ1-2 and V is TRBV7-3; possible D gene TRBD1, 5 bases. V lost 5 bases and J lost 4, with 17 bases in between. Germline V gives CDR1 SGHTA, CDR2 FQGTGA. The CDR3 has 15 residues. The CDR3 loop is CASSPRGQSAYGYTF. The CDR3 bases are TGTGCCAGCAGCCCAAGGGGTCAGTCCGCCTATGGCTACACCTTC.

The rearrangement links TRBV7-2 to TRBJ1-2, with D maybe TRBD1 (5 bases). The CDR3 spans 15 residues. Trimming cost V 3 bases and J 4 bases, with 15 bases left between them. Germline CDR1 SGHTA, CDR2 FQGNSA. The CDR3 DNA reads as TGTGCCAGCAGCTTGCAAAGAGGGGTCCTCTATGGCTACACCTTC. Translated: CASSLQRGVLYGYTF. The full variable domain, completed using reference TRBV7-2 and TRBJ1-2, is GAGVSQSPSNKVTEKGKDVELRCDPISGHTALYWYRQSLGQGLEFLIYFQGNSAPDKSGLPSDRFSAERTGGSVSTLTIQRTQQEDSAVYLCASSLQRGVLYGYTFGSGTRLTVV.

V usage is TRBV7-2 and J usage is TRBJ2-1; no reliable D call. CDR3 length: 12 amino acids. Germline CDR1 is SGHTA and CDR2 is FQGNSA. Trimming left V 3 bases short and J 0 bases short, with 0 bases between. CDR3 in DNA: TGTGCCAGCAGCTTCTCCTACAATGAGCAGTTCTTC. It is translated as CASSFSYNEQFF.

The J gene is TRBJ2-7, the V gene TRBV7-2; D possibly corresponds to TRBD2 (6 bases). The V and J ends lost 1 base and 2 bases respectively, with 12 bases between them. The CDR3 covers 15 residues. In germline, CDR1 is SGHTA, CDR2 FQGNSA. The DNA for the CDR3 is TGTGCCAGCAGCTTAGGGGCAGGGAGGACCTACGAGCAGTACTTC. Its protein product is CASSLGAGRTYEQYF.

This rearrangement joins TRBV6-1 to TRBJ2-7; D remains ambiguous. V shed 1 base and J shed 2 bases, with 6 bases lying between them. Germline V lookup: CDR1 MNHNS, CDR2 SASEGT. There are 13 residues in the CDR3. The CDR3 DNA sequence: TGTGCCAGCAGTGAAGGAGTGGCCTACGAGCAGTACTTC. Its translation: CASSEGVAYEQYF.

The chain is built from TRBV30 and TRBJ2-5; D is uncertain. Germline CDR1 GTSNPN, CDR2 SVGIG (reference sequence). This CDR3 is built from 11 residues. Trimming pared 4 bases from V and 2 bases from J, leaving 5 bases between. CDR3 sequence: CAWTEQETQYF. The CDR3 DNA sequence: TGTGCCTGGACGGAGCAAGAGACCCAGTACTTC.

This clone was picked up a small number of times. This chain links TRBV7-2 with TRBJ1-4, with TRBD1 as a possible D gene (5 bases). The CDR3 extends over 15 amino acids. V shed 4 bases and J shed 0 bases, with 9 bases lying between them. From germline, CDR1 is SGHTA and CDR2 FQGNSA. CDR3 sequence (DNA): TGTGCCAGCAGCTCCGGGGCCTCAACTAATGAAAAACTGTTTTTT. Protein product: CASSSGASTNEKLFF.

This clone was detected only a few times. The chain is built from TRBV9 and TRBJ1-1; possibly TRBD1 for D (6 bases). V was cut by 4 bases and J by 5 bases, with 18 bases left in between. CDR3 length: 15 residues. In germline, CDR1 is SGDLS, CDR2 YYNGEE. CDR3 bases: TGTGCCAGCAGCCTCACGGGAGGGGGGGGAACTGAAGCTTTCTTT. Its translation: CASSLTGGGGTEAFF.

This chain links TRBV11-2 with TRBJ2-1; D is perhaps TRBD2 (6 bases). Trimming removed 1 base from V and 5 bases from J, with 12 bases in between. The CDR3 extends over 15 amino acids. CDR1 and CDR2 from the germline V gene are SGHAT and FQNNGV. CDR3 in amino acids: CASSLGGLRHNEQFF. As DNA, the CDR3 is TGTGCCAGCAGCTTAGGTGGACTAAGGCACAATGAGCAGTTCTTC. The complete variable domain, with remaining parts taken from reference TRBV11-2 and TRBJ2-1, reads EAGVAQSPRYKIIEKRQSVAFWCNPISGHATLYWYQQILGQGPKLLIQFQNNGVVDDSQLPKDRFSAERLKGVDSTLKIQPAKLEDSAVYLCASSLGGLRHNEQFFGPGTRLTVL.

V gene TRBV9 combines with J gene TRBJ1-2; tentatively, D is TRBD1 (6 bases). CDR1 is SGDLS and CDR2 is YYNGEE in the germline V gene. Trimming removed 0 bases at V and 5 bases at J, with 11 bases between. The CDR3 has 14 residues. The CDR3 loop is CASSVALGGYGYTF. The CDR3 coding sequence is TGTGCCAGCAGCGTAGCGTTAGGGGGGTATGGCTACACCTTC.

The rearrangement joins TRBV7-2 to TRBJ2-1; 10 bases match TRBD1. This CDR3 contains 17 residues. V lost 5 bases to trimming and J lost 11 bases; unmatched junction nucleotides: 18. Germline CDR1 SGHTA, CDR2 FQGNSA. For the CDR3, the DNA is TGTGCCAGCAGCGGAAGGATGGACGGGACAGGGGATGAAAAGCAGTTCTTC. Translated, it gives CASSGRMDGTGDEKQFF.

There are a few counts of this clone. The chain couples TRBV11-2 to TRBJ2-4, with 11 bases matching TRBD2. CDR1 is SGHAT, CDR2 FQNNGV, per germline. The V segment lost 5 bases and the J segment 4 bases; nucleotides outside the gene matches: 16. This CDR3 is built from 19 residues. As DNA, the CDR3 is TGTGCCAGCAGCCACGGCCGGACGGCACTAGCGGGGGAGAAAAACATTCAGTACTTC. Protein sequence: CASSHGRTALAGEKNIQYF.